The 4 T cell receptor beta chains below were found in one sample sequenced in a study of beta chain features in type 1 diabetes. The entirety of the isolated RNA underwent reverse transcription, so expressed TCRB transcripts were sequenced. Using immunoSEQ multiplex PCR, the repertoire was profiled, and TCRdb retains in-frame clones only, with some absent. The top ten clones hold roughly 1% of a sample with about 290,000 clones, approximately 8.1% of them seen once. The sequencing sample was made of central memory CD4+ T cells from blood. These TCRs come from a woman younger than 35 in good health.

This clone has a count of ten or more. This chain joins TRBV6-6 and TRBJ2-5, with TRBD2 as a possible D gene (6 bases). CDR1 is MNHNY and CDR2 is SVGAGI in the germline V gene (reference sequence). Trimming left V 6 bases short and J 4 bases short, with 15 bases between. CDR3 length: 14 residues. CDR3 DNA: TGTGCCAGCAGGGGACCGGGGGTGGTAGAGACCCAGTACTTC. Translation: CASRGPGVVETQYF.

This clone occurred a few times. The chain is built from TRBV10-3 and TRBJ1-1; 7 nucleotides align to TRBD1. The J segment lost 8 bases and the V segment lost 4 bases, leaving 7 bases of the junction unmatched. CDR1 and CDR2 from the germline V gene are ENHRY and SYGVKD. CDR3 length: 13 amino acids. CDR3 DNA sequence: TGTGCCATCAGTGGGGGGACAGTCGGGGAAGCTTTCTTT. It specifies CAISGGTVGEAFF.

The rearrangement joins TRBV2 to TRBJ1-2, with D unresolved. The germline V and J ends were trimmed by 4 bases and 0 bases, with 12 bases remaining between them. The CDR3 extends over 15 amino acids. CDR1 is SNHLY and CDR2 is FYNNEI in the germline V gene. The CDR3 DNA reads TGTGCCAGCAGTGGAGCAGACCCTACTAACTATGGCTACACCTTC. Its protein product is CASSGADPTNYGYTF.

The J gene is TRBJ2-3, the V gene TRBV2; tentatively, D is TRBD1 or TRBD2 (5 bases each). Germline V gene sequence: CDR1 SNHLY, CDR2 FYNNEI. The CDR3 is made up of 14 amino acids. V was trimmed by 7 bases and J by 2 bases, leaving 13 bases between them. CDR3 DNA sequence: TGTGCCAGCACCGGGACCCTTCCCACAGATACGCAGTATTTT. It translates to CASTGTLPTDTQYF.